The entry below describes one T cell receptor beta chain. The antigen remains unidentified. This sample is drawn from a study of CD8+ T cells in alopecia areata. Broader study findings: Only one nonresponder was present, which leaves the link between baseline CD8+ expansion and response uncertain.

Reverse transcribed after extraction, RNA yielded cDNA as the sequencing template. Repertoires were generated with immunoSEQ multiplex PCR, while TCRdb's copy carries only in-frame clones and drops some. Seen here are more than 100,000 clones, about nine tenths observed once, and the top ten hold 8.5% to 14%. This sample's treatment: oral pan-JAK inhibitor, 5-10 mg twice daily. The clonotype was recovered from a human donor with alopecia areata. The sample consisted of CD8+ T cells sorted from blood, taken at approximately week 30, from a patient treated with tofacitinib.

The CDR3 loop is CASSLEAGELFF. The CDR3, as DNA: TGCGCCAGCAGCTTGGAGGCCGGGGAGCTGTTTTTT. This chain links TRBV5-1 with TRBJ2-2, with unresolved D. Between the trimmed V and J ends, which lost 0 bases and 6 bases, there was a span of 3 bases. The CDR3 extends over 12 amino acids. Germline assignment: CDR1 SGHRS and CDR2 YFSETQ.